This TCR beta chain came from a study of blood T cell repertoires in COVID-19. Looking at the study overall: Sample material is recorded as cDNA or gDNA derived from T cells, B-cell-depleted T cells, or PBMCs.

Seattle's cohort entered during active infection and was followed longitudinally. Trimming took 5 bases from V and 7 from J, leaving 14 bases between them. The CDR3 covers 14 residues. Germline V gives CDR1 KGHDR, CDR2 SFDVKD. Authors' analysis steps: Researchers report that nucleated cell counts were estimated from reference gene primer amplification. Method: immunoSEQ multiplex PCR; TCRdb's copy keeps in-frame clones and lacks some. V and J calls and clone size are as listed in that table; D and trimming were resolved from the DNA. Counted here are 150,000 or so clones, more than 85% occurring once; the ten biggest clones make up less than 4.5%.

The chain joins TRBV24-1 to TRBJ1-5, with D unresolved. The sequence came from a man between 60 and 75 years old with COVID-19, enrolled during active disease. The sequenced material came from peripheral blood. Here the CDR3 DNA reads TGTGCCACCAGTGGGTCAGTGATTGGCCAGCCCCAGCATTTT. Translated: CATSGSVIGQPQHF.